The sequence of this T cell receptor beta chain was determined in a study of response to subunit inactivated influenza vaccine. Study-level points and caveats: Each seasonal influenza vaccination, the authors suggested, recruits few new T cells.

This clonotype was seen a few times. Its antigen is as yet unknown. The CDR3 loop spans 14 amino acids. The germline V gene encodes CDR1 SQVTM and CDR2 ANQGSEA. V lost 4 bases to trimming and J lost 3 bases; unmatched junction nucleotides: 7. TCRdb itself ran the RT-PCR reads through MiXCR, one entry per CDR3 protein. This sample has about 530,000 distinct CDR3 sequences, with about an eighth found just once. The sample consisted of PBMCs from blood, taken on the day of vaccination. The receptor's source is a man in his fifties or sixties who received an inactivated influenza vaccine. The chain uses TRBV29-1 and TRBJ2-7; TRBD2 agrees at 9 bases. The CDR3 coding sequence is TGCAGCGTTGTGGTAGCGGGGGACATCTACGAGCAGTACTTC. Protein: CSVVVAGDIYEQYF.